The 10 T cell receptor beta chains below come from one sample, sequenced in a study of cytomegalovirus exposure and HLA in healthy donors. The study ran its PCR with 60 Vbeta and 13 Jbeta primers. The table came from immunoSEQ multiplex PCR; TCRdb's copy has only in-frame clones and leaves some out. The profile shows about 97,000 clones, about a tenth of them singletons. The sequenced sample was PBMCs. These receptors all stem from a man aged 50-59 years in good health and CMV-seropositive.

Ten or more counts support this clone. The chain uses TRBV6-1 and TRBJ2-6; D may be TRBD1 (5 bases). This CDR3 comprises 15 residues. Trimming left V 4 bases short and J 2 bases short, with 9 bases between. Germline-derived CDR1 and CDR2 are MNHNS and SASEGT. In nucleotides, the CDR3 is TGTGCCAGCAGTGCCCAGGGTGCTGGGGCCAACGTCCTGACTTTC. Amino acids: CASSAQGAGANVLTF.

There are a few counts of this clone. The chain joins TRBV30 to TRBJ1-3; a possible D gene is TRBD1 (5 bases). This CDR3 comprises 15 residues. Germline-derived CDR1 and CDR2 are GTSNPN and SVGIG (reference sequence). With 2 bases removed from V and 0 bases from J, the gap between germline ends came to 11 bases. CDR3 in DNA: TGTGCCTGGAGTTCAGGGCCCACCTCTGGAAACACCATATATTTT. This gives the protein CAWSSGPTSGNTIYF.

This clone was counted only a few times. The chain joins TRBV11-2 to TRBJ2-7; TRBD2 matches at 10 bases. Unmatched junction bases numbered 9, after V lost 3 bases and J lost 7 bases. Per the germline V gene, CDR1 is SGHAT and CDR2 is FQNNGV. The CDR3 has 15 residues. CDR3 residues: CASSLPWTSGREQYF. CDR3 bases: TGTGCCAGCAGCTTGCCCTGGACTAGCGGAAGGGAGCAGTACTTC.

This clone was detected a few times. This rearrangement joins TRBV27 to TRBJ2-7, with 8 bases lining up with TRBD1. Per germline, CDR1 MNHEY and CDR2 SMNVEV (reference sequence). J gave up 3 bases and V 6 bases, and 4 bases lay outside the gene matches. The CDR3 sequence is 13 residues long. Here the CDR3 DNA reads TGTGCCAGCAGCGGACAGGGTTTCTACGAGCAGTACTTC. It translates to CASSGQGFYEQYF.

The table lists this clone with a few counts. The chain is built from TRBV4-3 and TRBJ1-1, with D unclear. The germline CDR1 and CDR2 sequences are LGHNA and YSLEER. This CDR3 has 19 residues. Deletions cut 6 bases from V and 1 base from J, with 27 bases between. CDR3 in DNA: TGCGCCAGCAGTCAATTCTCCTCTTGGGTACCGGGAGCGAACACTGAAGCTTTCTTT. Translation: CASSQFSSWVPGANTEAFF.

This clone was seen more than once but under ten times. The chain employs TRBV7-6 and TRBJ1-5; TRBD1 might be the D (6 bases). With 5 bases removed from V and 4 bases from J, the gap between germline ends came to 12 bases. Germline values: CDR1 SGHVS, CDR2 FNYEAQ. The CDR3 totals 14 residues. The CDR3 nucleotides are TGTGCCAGCAGCGCTAAGGGGGGGAATCAGCCCCAGCATTTT. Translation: CASSAKGGNQPQHF.

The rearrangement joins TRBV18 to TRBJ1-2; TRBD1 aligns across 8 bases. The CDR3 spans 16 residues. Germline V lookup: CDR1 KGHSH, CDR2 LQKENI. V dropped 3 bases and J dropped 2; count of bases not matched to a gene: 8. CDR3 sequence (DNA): TGTGCCAGCTCACCGAGAATGCAGGGGGCGAACTATGGCTACACCTTC. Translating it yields CASSPRMQGANYGYTF.

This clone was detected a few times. CDR3 nucleotides: TGTGCCAGCAGCCCAAGACAGGTTATCGGGGAGCTGTTTTTT. Translating it yields CASSPRQVIGELFF. The chain recombines TRBV9 with TRBJ2-2; a possible D gene is TRBD1 (6 bases). The germline V gene has CDR1 SGDLS and CDR2 YYNGEE. The V end was cut by 4 bases, the J end by 7 bases, with 14 bases between. CDR3 length: 14 residues. Full variable domain (outside the CDR3, taken from reference TRBV9 and TRBJ2-2): DSGVTQTPKHLITATGQRVTLRCSPRSGDLSVYWYQQSLDQGLQFLIQYYNGEERAKGNILERFSAQQFPDLHSELNLSSLELGDSALYFCASSPRQVIGELFFGEGSRLTVL.

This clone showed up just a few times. CDR3 loop: CSAGQGAGEQYF. In DNA, the CDR3 is TGCAGCGCGGGACAGGGGGCGGGCGAGCAGTACTTC. The chain carries TRBV29-1 and TRBJ2-7, with 12 bases that match TRBD1. This CDR3 comprises 12 residues. J gave up 6 bases and V 7 bases, and 4 bases lay outside the gene matches. The germline gives CDR1 SQVTM, CDR2 ANQGSEA.

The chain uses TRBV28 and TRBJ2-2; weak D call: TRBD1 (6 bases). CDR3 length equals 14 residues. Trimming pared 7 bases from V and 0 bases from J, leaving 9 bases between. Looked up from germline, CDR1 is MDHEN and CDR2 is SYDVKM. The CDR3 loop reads CASKQGTNTGELFF. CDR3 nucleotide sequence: TGTGCCAGCAAACAGGGAACGAACACCGGGGAGCTGTTTTTT. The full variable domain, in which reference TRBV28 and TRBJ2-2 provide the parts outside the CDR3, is DVKVTQSSRYLVKRTGEKVFLECVQDMDHENMFWYRQDPGLGLRLIYFSYDVKMKEKGDIPEGYSVSREKKERFSLILESASTNQTSMYLCASKQGTNTGELFFGEGSRLTVL.